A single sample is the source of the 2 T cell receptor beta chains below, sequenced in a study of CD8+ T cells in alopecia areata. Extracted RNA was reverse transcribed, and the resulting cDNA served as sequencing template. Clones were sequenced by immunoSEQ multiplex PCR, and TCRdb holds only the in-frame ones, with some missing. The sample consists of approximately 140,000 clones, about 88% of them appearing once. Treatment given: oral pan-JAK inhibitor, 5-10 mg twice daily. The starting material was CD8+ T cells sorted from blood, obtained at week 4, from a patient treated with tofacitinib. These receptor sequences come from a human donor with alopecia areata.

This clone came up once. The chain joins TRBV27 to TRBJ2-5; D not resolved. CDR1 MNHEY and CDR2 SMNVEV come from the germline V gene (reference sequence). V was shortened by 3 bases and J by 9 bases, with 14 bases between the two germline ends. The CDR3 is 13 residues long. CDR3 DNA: TGTGCCAGCAGTTTGGGTCTACCTGGGGCCCAGTACTTC. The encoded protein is CASSLGLPGAQYF.

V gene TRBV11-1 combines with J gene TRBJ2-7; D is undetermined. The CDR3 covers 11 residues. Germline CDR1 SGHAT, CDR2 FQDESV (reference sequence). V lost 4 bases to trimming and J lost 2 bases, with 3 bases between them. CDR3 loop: CASSSAYEQYF. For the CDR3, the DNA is TGTGCCAGCAGCTCCGCCTACGAGCAGTACTTC.